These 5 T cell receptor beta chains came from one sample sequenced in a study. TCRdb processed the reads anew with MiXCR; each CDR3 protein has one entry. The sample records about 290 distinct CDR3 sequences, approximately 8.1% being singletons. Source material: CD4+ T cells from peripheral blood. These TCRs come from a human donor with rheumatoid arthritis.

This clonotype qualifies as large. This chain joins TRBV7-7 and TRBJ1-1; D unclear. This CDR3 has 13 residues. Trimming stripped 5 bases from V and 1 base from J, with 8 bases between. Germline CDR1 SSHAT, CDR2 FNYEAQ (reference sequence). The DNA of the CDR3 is TGTGCCAGCAGCCGAGACGGGAACACTGAAGCTTTCTTT. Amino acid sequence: CASSRDGNTEAFF.

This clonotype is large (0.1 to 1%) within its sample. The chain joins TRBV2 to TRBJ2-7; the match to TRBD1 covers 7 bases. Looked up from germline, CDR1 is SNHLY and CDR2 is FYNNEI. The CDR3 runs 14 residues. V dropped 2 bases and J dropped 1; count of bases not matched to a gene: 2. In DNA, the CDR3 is TGTGCCAGCAGTGAAAGGGGGCGATCCTACGAGCAGTACTTC. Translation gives CASSERGRSYEQYF.

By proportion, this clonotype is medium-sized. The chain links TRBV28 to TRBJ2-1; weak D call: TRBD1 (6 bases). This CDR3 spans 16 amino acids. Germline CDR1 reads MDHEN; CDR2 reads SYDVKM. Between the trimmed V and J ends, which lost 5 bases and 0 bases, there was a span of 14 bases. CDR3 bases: TGTGCCAGCAGTCCGCCGGGACATAGCTCCTACAATGAGCAGTTCTTC. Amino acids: CASSPPGHSSYNEQFF. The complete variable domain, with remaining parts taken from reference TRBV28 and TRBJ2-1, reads DVKVTQSSRYLVKRTGEKVFLECVQDMDHENMFWYRQDPGLGLRLIYFSYDVKMKEKGDIPEGYSVSREKKERFSLILESASTNQTSMYLCASSPPGHSSYNEQFFGPGTRLTVL.

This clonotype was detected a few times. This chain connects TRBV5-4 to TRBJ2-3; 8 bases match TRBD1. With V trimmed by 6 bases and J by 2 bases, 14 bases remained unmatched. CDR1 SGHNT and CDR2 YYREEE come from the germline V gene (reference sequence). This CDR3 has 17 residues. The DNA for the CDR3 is TGTGCCAGCAAGCCACCCGGGGGACAGGTGATCACAGATACGCAGTATTTT. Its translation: CASKPPGGQVITDTQYF.

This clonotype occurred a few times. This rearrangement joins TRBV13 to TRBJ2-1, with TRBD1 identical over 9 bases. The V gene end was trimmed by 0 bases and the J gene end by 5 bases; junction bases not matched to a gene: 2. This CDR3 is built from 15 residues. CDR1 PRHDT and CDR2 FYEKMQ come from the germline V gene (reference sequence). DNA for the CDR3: TGTGCCAGCAGCTTAGGGACAGGGGGGAACAATGAGCAGTTCTTC. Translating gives CASSLGTGGNNEQFF.